Here is one T cell receptor (beta chain) with its context. These data belong to a study of T cell responses to AZD1222 COVID-19 vaccine. Study background: Pooling covered second doses at about 4 or about 12 weeks.

Clones were read by immunoSEQ multiplex PCR, and TCRdb kept only the in-frame ones, dropping some. The sample consists of 180,000 or so clones, around 94% of them appearing once. The CDR3 extends over 15 amino acids. The V segment lost 5 bases and the J segment 3 bases; nucleotides outside the gene matches: 5. Germline CDR1 reads MNHEY; CDR2 reads SVGAGI. The origin of this receptor is an adult in good health. The sequencing here drew on peripheral blood, taken on day 0 of AZD1222 vaccination. The chain uses TRBV6-5 and TRBJ2-1; 9 bases match TRBD1. CDR3 sequence (DNA): TGTGCCAGCAGTCCGGACAGGGGTTACTACAATGAGCAGTTCTTC. Amino acids: CASSPDRGYYNEQFF.